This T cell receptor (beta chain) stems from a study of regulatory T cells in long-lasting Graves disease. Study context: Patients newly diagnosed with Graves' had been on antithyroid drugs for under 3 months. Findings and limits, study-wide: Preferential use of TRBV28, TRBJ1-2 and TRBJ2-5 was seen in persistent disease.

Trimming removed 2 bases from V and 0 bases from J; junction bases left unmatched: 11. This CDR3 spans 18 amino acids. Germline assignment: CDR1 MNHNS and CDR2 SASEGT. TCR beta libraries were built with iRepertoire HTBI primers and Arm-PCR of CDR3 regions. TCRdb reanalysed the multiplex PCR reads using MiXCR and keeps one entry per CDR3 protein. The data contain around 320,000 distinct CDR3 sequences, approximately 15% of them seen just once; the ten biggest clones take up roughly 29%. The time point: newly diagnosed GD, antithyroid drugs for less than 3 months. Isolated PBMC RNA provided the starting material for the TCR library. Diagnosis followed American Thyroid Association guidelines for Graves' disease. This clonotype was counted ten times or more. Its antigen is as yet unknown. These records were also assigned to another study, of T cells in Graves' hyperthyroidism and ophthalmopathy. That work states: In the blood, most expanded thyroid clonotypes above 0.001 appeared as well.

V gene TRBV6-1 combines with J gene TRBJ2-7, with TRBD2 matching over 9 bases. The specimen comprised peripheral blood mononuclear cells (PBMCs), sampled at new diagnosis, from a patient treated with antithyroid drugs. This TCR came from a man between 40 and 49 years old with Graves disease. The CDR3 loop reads CASSEQSAGGPYSYEQYF. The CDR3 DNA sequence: TGTGCCAGCAGTGAACAGTCAGCGGGGGGCCCCTACTCCTACGAGCAGTACTTC.